This TCR beta chain stems from a study of CD8+CD57+ T cells in acquired aplastic anemia. Study-wide results and limits: Roughly 30 CD8+ CDR3 sequences occurred in both the patients and the controls.

Profiling that covered TCR beta VDJ and CDR3 relied on genomic DNA as its template. One entry per CDR3 protein, called by TCRdb with MiXCR from the reads. The data show under 350,000 distinct CDR3 sequences, with roughly 61% seen just once and 1% to 1.5% held by the top ten. V dropped 6 bases and J dropped 2 bases, with 12 bases sitting between them. The CDR3 is 14 residues long. Germline-derived CDR1 and CDR2 are LGHDT and YNNKEL (reference sequence). Individuals selected for sequencing had exhibited CD8+CD57+ cell expansion on flow cytometry. The patients, all of them, had severe acquired aplastic anemia. The blood sampling took place in patients who had so far received no therapy. This clonotype was counted at least ten times. Its target is not known.

The origin of this receptor is a human donor with aplastic anemia. The sample consisted of sorted CD4+, CD8+, or CD8+CD57+ T cells (not recorded which) from PBMCs. The chain links TRBV3-1 to TRBJ2-3; possibly TRBD2 for D (5 bases). The chain's CDR3 is CASRGAVITDTQYF. The CDR3 DNA reads as TGTGCCAGCAGGGGAGCGGTTATCACAGATACGCAGTATTTT.